This entry lists 30 T cell receptor beta chains sequenced from one sample in a study of cytotoxic CD8 clonotypes in ibrutinib-treated CLL. TCRdb keeps only in-frame clones here, not all; method: immunoSEQ multiplex PCR. This sample has about 140,000 clones, with 70% to 90% found just once. Sequencing used PBMCs, obtained after 36 months of ibrutinib treatment. These receptors were taken from a human donor with chronic lymphocytic leukemia.

The V and J genes are TRBV13 and TRBJ2-7; 9 nucleotides agree with TRBD2. Germline V gene sequence: CDR1 PRHDT, CDR2 FYEKMQ (reference sequence). V dropped 4 bases and J dropped 6; count of bases not matched to a gene: 16. This CDR3 is built from 17 residues. CDR3 protein: CASSSRGAGGISAEQYF. The CDR3 DNA is TGTGCCAGCAGCTCACGTGGGGCGGGAGGGATCTCGGCCGAGCAGTACTTC.

The CDR3 loop reads CASSPGRYEETQYF. CDR3 nucleotide sequence: TGCGCCAGCAGCCCAGGGAGATATGAAGAGACCCAGTACTTC. This chain links TRBV4-1 with TRBJ2-5; D is possibly TRBD1 or TRBD2 (5 bases each). Germline loops: CDR1 MGHRA, CDR2 YSYEKL. V was trimmed by 4 bases and J by 3 bases, leaving 12 bases between them. The CDR3 length is 14 residues.

DNA of the CDR3: TGTGCCAGCAGCTTGGTTGGAGATACGCAGTATTTT. This gives the protein CASSLVGDTQYF. The chain employs TRBV5-6 and TRBJ2-3; D is ambiguous. Trimming took 0 bases from V and 5 from J, leaving 4 bases between them. The germline CDR1 and CDR2 sequences are SGHDT and YYEEEE. This CDR3 contains 12 residues.

In DNA form, the CDR3 reads TGTGCCAGCAGCGAGGCTGCAGGGGCCTATGGCTACACCTTC. This encodes CASSEAAGAYGYTF. The chain joins TRBV7-3 to TRBJ1-2; TRBD1 might be the D (6 bases). CDR1 and CDR2 from the germline V gene are SGHTA and FQGTGA. V dropped 5 bases and J dropped 4 bases, with 14 bases sitting between them. The CDR3 totals 14 residues.

The chain recombines TRBV7-2 with TRBJ1-2; D uncertain. The germline V gene has CDR1 SGHTA and CDR2 FQGNSA. The CDR3 spans 12 residues. V was pared by 1 base and J by 5 bases, with 5 bases between. The CDR3 sequence: CASSLDRYGYTF. The CDR3 bases are TGTGCCAGCAGCTTAGACAGATATGGCTACACCTTC.

The chain recombines TRBV6-1 with TRBJ2-1; maybe TRBD2 (6 bases). Trimming removed 0 bases at V and 13 bases at J, with 16 bases between. This CDR3 has 14 amino acids. Germline V gives CDR1 MNHNS, CDR2 SASEGT. CDR3 protein: CASSEALRRTIQFF. DNA for the CDR3: TGTGCCAGCAGTGAAGCGCTTCGTCGGACTATCCAGTTCTTC.

This clone has more than one count but fewer than ten. The chain is built from TRBV18 and TRBJ2-5; D is possibly TRBD1 or TRBD2 (5 bases each). V was cut by 0 bases and J by 6 bases, with 11 bases left in between. CDR1 is KGHSH, CDR2 LQKENI, per germline. The CDR3 consists of 14 residues. The CDR3, as DNA: TGTGCCAGCTCACCACCGGGACCCCGGAAGACCCAGTACTTC. This codes for CASSPPGPRKTQYF.

V gene TRBV10-3 combines with J gene TRBJ2-7, with 11 bases lining up with TRBD2. Looked up from germline, CDR1 is ENHRY and CDR2 is SYGVKD. V was pared by 3 bases and J by 4 bases, with 5 bases of the junction left unmatched. This CDR3 spans 15 amino acids. The CDR3 DNA reads as TGTGCCATCAGTGACACTAGCGGGAGCCTATACGAGCAGTACTTC. It translates to CAISDTSGSLYEQYF.

This clone was seen only once. The CDR3 protein is CASSLILAGQETQYF. The CDR3 DNA sequence: TGCGCCAGCAGCCTGATCCTAGCGGGCCAAGAGACCCAGTACTTC. This chain links TRBV5-1 with TRBJ2-5; TRBD2 aligns across 8 bases. V lost 4 bases to trimming and J lost 1 base; unmatched junction nucleotides: 6. The germline gives CDR1 SGHRS, CDR2 YFSETQ. CDR3 length equals 15 residues.

This clone has a handful of counts. The chain is built from TRBV9 and TRBJ2-7; TRBD2 matches 8 bases. Germline CDR1 is SGDLS and CDR2 is YYNGEE. The CDR3 loop spans 14 amino acids. J gave up 0 bases and V 7 bases, and 6 bases lay outside the gene matches. The CDR3 DNA follows: TGTGCCAGCCATAGCGGGGTTAGCTCCTACGAGCAGTACTTC. Residues: CASHSGVSSYEQYF. The full variable domain, its missing parts supplied by reference TRBV9 and TRBJ2-7, is DSGVTQTPKHLITATGQRVTLRCSPRSGDLSVYWYQQSLDQGLQFLIQYYNGEERAKGNILERFSAQQFPDLHSELNLSSLELGDSALYFCASHSGVSSYEQYFGPGTRLTVT.

Comment on this clone: Other DNA sequences within the sample encode an identical CDR3. CDR3 DNA: TGTGCCAGCAGTTGGGGCTACGAGCAGTACTTC. Its protein product is CASSWGYEQYF. The genes are TRBV6-5 and TRBJ2-7; the D is unclear. CDR3 length: 11 amino acids. Germline CDR1 is MNHEY and CDR2 is SVGAGI. V shed 4 bases and J shed 3 bases, with 4 bases lying between them.

The chain couples TRBV4-2 to TRBJ2-2; 10 nucleotides agree with TRBD2. Germline V lookup: CDR1 LGHNA, CDR2 YNFKEQ. J was trimmed by 7 bases and V by 0 bases; bases with no gene match: 8. The CDR3 totals 17 residues. CDR3 residues: CASSQDAQRGGGGELFF. The CDR3 region has the DNA TGTGCCAGCAGCCAAGATGCCCAGCGGGGGGGCGGCGGGGAGCTGTTTTTT.

The V call is TRBV5-4, the J call TRBJ2-1, with a weak D call TRBD2 (7 bases). The CDR3 spans 15 residues. Germline V gives CDR1 SGHNT, CDR2 YYREEE (reference sequence). The ends were cut back, 4 bases at V and 5 bases at J, with 16 bases in the middle. Written as DNA, the CDR3 is TGTGCCAGCAGCCAAGTGGCGGGGGCTAACAATGAGCAGTTCTTC. This translates into CASSQVAGANNEQFF.

The chain combines TRBV2 with TRBJ2-7, with 9 bases matching TRBD1. V was pared by 7 bases and J by 5 bases, with 9 bases of the junction left unmatched. The CDR3 is made up of 14 amino acids. Germline assignment: CDR1 SNHLY and CDR2 FYNNEI. CDR3 loop: CASTRTGTGNEQYF. The CDR3 DNA reads TGTGCCAGCACCAGAACCGGGACAGGGAACGAGCAGTACTTC.

The rearrangement links TRBV7-9 to TRBJ2-7, with 8 bases identical to TRBD2. This CDR3 spans 15 amino acids. The germline V gene encodes CDR1 SEHNR and CDR2 FQNEAQ (reference sequence). V was pared by 1 base and J by 4 bases, with 6 bases of the junction left unmatched. CDR3 protein: CASSLVGTRIYEQYF. In nucleotides, the CDR3 is TGTGCCAGCAGCTTAGTAGGGACTAGGATATACGAGCAGTACTTC.

The V and J genes are TRBV19 and TRBJ2-3, with 10 bases fitting TRBD2. Germline CDR1 LNHDA, CDR2 SQIVND (reference sequence). With V trimmed by 3 bases and J by 7 bases, 7 bases remained unmatched. The CDR3 contains 15 residues. The CDR3 region is CASSMGLAGVYTQYF. The CDR3 region has the DNA TGTGCCAGTAGTATGGGTCTAGCGGGAGTATATACGCAGTATTTT.

The V gene is TRBV6-6, the J gene TRBJ1-5; weak D call: TRBD1 (6 bases). Germline V gene sequence: CDR1 MNHNY, CDR2 SVGAGI (reference sequence). V was pared by 8 bases and J by 4 bases, with 12 bases between. This CDR3 region has 13 residues. CDR3: CASGRGQNQPQHF. The CDR3 coding sequence is TGTGCCAGCGGTCGGGGGCAAAATCAGCCCCAGCATTTT.

The chain uses TRBV30 and TRBJ2-1, with TRBD1 matching 8 bases. The CDR3 is 16 residues long. CDR1 is GTSNPN, CDR2 SVGIG, per germline (reference sequence). Unmatched junction bases numbered 11, after V lost 0 bases and J lost 7 bases. CDR3 loop: CAWSVGPDRALNEQFF. The CDR3 DNA sequence: TGTGCCTGGAGTGTAGGACCGGACAGGGCGCTAAATGAGCAGTTCTTC.

This chain uses TRBV2 with TRBJ2-1; 12 bases are a match to TRBD2. The CDR3 covers 13 residues. V trimming: 10 bases; J trimming: 4 bases; junction bases outside the gene matches: 2. Germline CDR1 SNHLY, CDR2 FYNNEI. The CDR3 nucleotides are TGTGCCAACCTAGCGGGAGGGTACAATGAGCAGTTCTTC. Its protein is CANLAGGYNEQFF.

The chain has TRBV15 and TRBJ2-1; a possible D gene is TRBD2 (6 bases). The CDR3 extends over 12 amino acids. The V end lost 3 bases, the J end lost 10 bases, and 10 bases lay between the germline ends. CDR1 and CDR2 (germline): LNHNV, YYDKDF (reference sequence). CDR3: CATSSFRGEQFF. The DNA of the CDR3 is TGTGCCACCAGCAGTTTTCGGGGGGAGCAGTTCTTC.

The chain combines TRBV5-4 with TRBJ1-1; tentatively, D is TRBD1 (5 bases). Trimming left V 4 bases short and J 4 bases short, with 11 bases between. This CDR3 region has 13 residues. The V gene's germline CDR1 is SGHNT and CDR2 YYREEE (reference sequence). Here the CDR3 DNA reads TGTGCCAGCAGCCAATACGGGGGCACTGAAGCTTTCTTT. It yields the protein CASSQYGGTEAFF.

The rearrangement uses TRBV15 and TRBJ1-2; TRBD1 matches 7 bases. The CDR3 spans 18 residues. V shed 5 bases, J shed 2 bases, and the junction held 17 bases outside the gene matches. Germline CDR1 is LNHNV and CDR2 is YYDKDF (reference sequence). The CDR3 region is CATSPRRGQGRLNYGYTF. CDR3 coding DNA: TGTGCCACCAGCCCCCGGAGGGGGCAGGGCCGTTTAAACTATGGCTACACCTTC.

V usage is TRBV4-1 and J usage is TRBJ1-1; D is possibly TRBD1 (6 bases). The CDR3 length is 14 residues. Germline loops: CDR1 MGHRA, CDR2 YSYEKL. Trimming took off 2 bases at V and 11 bases at J, with 18 bases between the two ends. Written as DNA, the CDR3 is TGCGCCAGCAGCCAACCCGACAGGTTGGGCTCGGCTTTCTTT. Encoded protein: CASSQPDRLGSAFF.

V is TRBV6-1 and J is TRBJ1-5; tentative D call: TRBD1 (5 bases). V was shortened by 4 bases and J by 3 bases, with 13 bases between the two germline ends. CDR1 and CDR2 from the germline V gene are MNHNS and SASEGT. The CDR3 is made up of 15 amino acids. The CDR3 reads CASSVGGGHNQPQHF. CDR3 sequence (DNA): TGTGCCAGCAGTGTAGGAGGAGGACACAATCAGCCCCAGCATTTT.

This chain joins TRBV2 and TRBJ1-2, with D possibly matching TRBD1 (5 bases). This CDR3 contains 13 residues. Germline V gives CDR1 SNHLY, CDR2 FYNNEI. V lost 7 bases to trimming and J lost 7 bases, with 16 bases between them. The CDR3 is CASKGTLLSGYTF. The DNA of the CDR3 is TGTGCCAGCAAGGGGACCCTATTGAGTGGCTACACCTTC.

This sequence joins TRBV7-8 and TRBJ1-3; 8 positions agree with TRBD1. V lost 3 bases, J lost 4 bases, and 5 bases stayed unmatched. This CDR3 is built from 15 residues. Germline lookup yields CDR1 SGHVS and CDR2 FQNEAQ. CDR3 protein: CASSFAGTGGNTIYF. In DNA form, the CDR3 reads TGTGCCAGCAGCTTCGCCGGGACAGGAGGAAACACCATATATTTT.

The chain employs TRBV6-5 and TRBJ2-7; no clear D gene. Germline V gives CDR1 MNHEY, CDR2 SVGAGI. V was cut by 6 bases and J by 0 bases, with 12 bases left in between. The CDR3 runs to 14 residues. The CDR3 here is CASRMGLGSYEQYF. The CDR3 coding sequence is TGTGCCAGCAGGATGGGTCTGGGCTCCTACGAGCAGTACTTC.

The chain links TRBV11-3 to TRBJ2-3; a possible D gene is TRBD1 (5 bases). V dropped 8 bases and J dropped 2 bases, with 11 bases sitting between them. The CDR3 totals 13 residues. The germline CDR1 and CDR2 sequences are SGHNT and YENEEA. This CDR3 reads CASGDRTTDTQYF. CDR3 nucleotides: TGTGCCAGCGGCGACAGAACCACAGATACGCAGTATTTT.

The V and J genes are TRBV5-1 and TRBJ2-5, with D uncertain. This CDR3 contains 13 residues. Trimming stripped 4 bases from V and 0 bases from J, with 7 bases between. Per germline, CDR1 SGHRS and CDR2 YFSETQ. The CDR3 nucleotides are TGCGCCAGCAGCGAGTTTTACCAAGAGACCCAGTACTTC. Its protein is CASSEFYQETQYF.

The chain recombines TRBV4-2 with TRBJ1-4, with D hard to call. CDR1 is LGHNA, CDR2 YNFKEQ, per germline. Deletions cut 4 bases from V and 3 bases from J, with 15 bases between. The CDR3 spans 16 residues. CDR3 loop: CASSPRWRAANEKLFF. The DNA for the CDR3 is TGTGCCAGCAGCCCGCGCTGGCGGGCGGCTAATGAAAAACTGTTTTTT.